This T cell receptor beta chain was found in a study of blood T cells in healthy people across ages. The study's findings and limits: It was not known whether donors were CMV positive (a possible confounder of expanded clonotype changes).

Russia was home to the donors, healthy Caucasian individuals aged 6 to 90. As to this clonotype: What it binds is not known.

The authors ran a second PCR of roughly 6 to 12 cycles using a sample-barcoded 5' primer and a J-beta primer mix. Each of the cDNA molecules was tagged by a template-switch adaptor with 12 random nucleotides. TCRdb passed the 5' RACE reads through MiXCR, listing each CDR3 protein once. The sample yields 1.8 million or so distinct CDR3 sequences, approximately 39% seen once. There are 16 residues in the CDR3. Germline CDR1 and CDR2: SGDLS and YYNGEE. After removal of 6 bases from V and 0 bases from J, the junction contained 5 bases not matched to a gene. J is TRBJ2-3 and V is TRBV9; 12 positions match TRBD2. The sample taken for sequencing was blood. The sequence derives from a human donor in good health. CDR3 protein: CASTLGLAGSTDTQYF. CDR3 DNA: TGTGCCAGCACCCTCGGACTAGCGGGGAGCACAGATACGCAGTATTTT.